This entry concerns a single TCR beta chain. Its antigen is unidentified. The sample belongs to a study of cytomegalovirus exposure and HLA in healthy donors. Whole-study context: Early released data had 80 million or so unique TCRs, all coming from HLA-typed donors. Study outcomes and limitations: Association of a missense DCLRE1C variant with TCR beta V- and J-gene trimming was reported in a later analysis. Upon later analysis, TCR association rates were observed to vary by HLA locus, being highest for DRB1 and lowest for HLA-C.

Looked up from germline, CDR1 is SGHVS and CDR2 is FNYEAQ. This CDR3 is 15 amino acids long. The trim removed 5 bases at V and 5 bases at J, leaving 9 bases unmatched. The PCR contained 60 Vbeta and 13 Jbeta primers. Profiling relied on immunoSEQ multiplex PCR, and the TCRdb table lists in-frame clones only, not all of them. The sample holds approximately 170,000 clones, about three quarters seen once. This receptor was identified in a female donor in good health and CMV-seronegative. The gene calls are TRBV7-6 and TRBJ2-5, with 9 bases lining up with TRBD1. Sequencing was performed on PBMCs. The CDR3 bases are TGTGCCAGCAGCCCAACTACAGGGGGCCAGGAGACCCAGTACTTC. This translates into CASSPTTGGQETQYF.